This passage covers 10 T cell receptor beta chains from one sample sequenced in a study of shared clonotypes between healthy human individuals. Method: immunoSEQ multiplex PCR; TCRdb's copy keeps in-frame clones and lacks some. The table records around 700,000 clones, approximately 75% of them present only once. Specimen: memory CD4+ T cells sorted from blood. This sample's subset: CD45RA-negative fraction. These receptors were collected from a woman aged 30 to 39 in good health.

The chain joins TRBV2 to TRBJ2-7; 7 bases agree with TRBD1. The CDR3 covers 15 residues. The germline V gene encodes CDR1 SNHLY and CDR2 FYNNEI. Losses at the gene ends were 7 bases for V and 3 bases for J; bases not matched to a gene: 12. For the CDR3, the DNA is TGTGCCAGCATTGGGGACAGACCACAACTCTACGAGCAGTACTTC. Its protein is CASIGDRPQLYEQYF.

This clone was seen once. The V gene is TRBV7-2, the J gene TRBJ2-1; 8 bases align to TRBD2. Germline CDR1 is SGHTA and CDR2 is FQGNSA. V shed 3 bases, J shed 4 bases, and the junction held 5 bases outside the gene matches. This CDR3 is built from 15 residues. The CDR3 reads CASSFSGGSYNEQFF. The CDR3 nucleotides read TGTGCCAGCAGCTTTTCGGGAGGGTCATACAATGAGCAGTTCTTC. The full variable domain, completed using reference TRBV7-2 and TRBJ2-1, is GAGVSQSPSNKVTEKGKDVELRCDPISGHTALYWYRQSLGQGLEFLIYFQGNSAPDKSGLPSDRFSAERTGGSVSTLTIQRTQQEDSAVYLCASSFSGGSYNEQFFGPGTRLTVL.

Only a few counts were recorded for this clone. The chain is built from TRBV6-5 and TRBJ2-2; 8 nucleotides align to TRBD1. From germline, CDR1 is MNHEY and CDR2 SVGAGI. Trimming cost V 11 bases and J 7 bases; bases outside gene matches: 6. This CDR3 has 12 residues. The CDR3 DNA sequence: TGTGCCGTGGGACAGGTGGTCGGGGAGCTGTTTTTT. Residues: CAVGQVVGELFF.

The gene calls are TRBV28 and TRBJ2-4, with 12 bases aligning to TRBD2. The germline V gene has CDR1 MDHEN and CDR2 SYDVKM. The J segment lost 2 bases and the V segment lost 4 bases, leaving 6 bases of the junction unmatched. This CDR3 has 17 residues. The CDR3 here is CASSSTLAGGSKNIQYF. The DNA of the CDR3 is TGTGCCAGCAGTTCTACTCTAGCGGGAGGGTCCAAAAACATTCAGTACTTC.

The rearrangement joins TRBV27 to TRBJ2-3; D could derive from TRBD1 or TRBD2 (5 bases each). This CDR3 comprises 20 residues. CDR1 is MNHEY and CDR2 is SMNVEV in the germline V gene (reference sequence). With 6 bases removed from V and 3 bases from J, the gap between germline ends came to 31 bases. CDR3 residues: CASSPRPPGPDRQKTDTQYF. CDR3 nucleotides: TGTGCCAGCAGCCCAAGACCTCCGGGACCCGACCGTCAGAAAACAGATACGCAGTATTTT.

The rearrangement joins TRBV11-2 to TRBJ2-7; 9 nucleotides align to TRBD2. The CDR3 extends over 16 amino acids. Losses at the gene ends were 1 base for V and 5 bases for J; bases not matched to a gene: 9. From germline, CDR1 is SGHAT and CDR2 FQNNGV. The CDR3 coding sequence is TGTGCCAGCAGCTTAGGGAATAGCGGGAGTTCCCACGAGCAGTACTTC. Its translation is CASSLGNSGSSHEQYF.

This clone has at least ten counts. The same CDR3 is also encoded by other DNA sequences in this sample. This chain links TRBV7-6 with TRBJ2-5; a weak D match, TRBD2 (6 bases). In germline, CDR1 is SGHVS, CDR2 FNYEAQ. V shed 3 bases and J shed 5 bases, with 13 bases lying between them. The CDR3 sequence is 14 residues long. DNA for the CDR3: TGTGCCAGCAGCTTGGGCGGGACGAGGGAGACCCAGTACTTC. Its protein product is CASSLGGTRETQYF.

V usage is TRBV15 and J usage is TRBJ1-3, with D perhaps TRBD1 (6 bases). CDR3 size: 19 residues. The germline V gene has CDR1 LNHNV and CDR2 YYDKDF (reference sequence). The V end was cut by 0 bases, the J end by 0 bases, with 18 bases between. Written as DNA, the CDR3 is TGTGCCACCAGCAGAGAAACAGGGTTGACTTTCAGCTCTGGAAACACCATATATTTT. This encodes CATSRETGLTFSSGNTIYF.

This chain joins TRBV9 and TRBJ2-3, with TRBD1 as a possible D gene (6 bases). Trimming left V 3 bases short and J 2 bases short, with 16 bases between. Germline V CDR1 and CDR2: SGDLS, YYNGEE. The CDR3 loop spans 16 amino acids. In DNA, the CDR3 is TGTGCCAGCAGCGCCGAGCGAGGACAGCACACAGATACGCAGTATTTT. It codes for CASSAERGQHTDTQYF. Full variable domain (remainder filled in from reference TRBV9 and TRBJ2-3): DSGVTQTPKHLITATGQRVTLRCSPRSGDLSVYWYQQSLDQGLQFLIQYYNGEERAKGNILERFSAQQFPDLHSELNLSSLELGDSALYFCASSAERGQHTDTQYFGPGTRLTVL.

This chain connects TRBV28 to TRBJ1-5; no clear D. V was pared by 5 bases and J by 6 bases, with 14 bases between. The CDR3 length is 14 residues. The V gene's germline CDR1 is MDHEN and CDR2 SYDVKM. CDR3 loop: CASSSVSSGQPQHF. CDR3 nucleotides: TGTGCCAGCAGTAGCGTCTCAAGCGGTCAGCCCCAGCATTTT.